This T cell receptor beta chain was sequenced during a study of cytomegalovirus exposure and HLA in healthy donors. Only one count was recorded for this clone. Its antigen is not identified. Whole-study findings and limits: HLA alleles showed associations with some 17,000 TCR beta sequences in a later analysis, at a 0.05 false discovery rate.

Use of 60 Vbeta and 13 Jbeta primers characterized the PCR. Sequencing was performed with immunoSEQ multiplex PCR; in TCRdb, only in-frame clones are kept and a portion is missing. The sample contains some 140,000 clones, over 60% of which appear only once. After removal of 8 bases from V and 4 bases from J, the junction contained 5 bases not matched to a gene. The CDR3 loop spans 13 amino acids. The germline V gene has CDR1 MNHNS and CDR2 SASEGT. The sequenced sample consisted of PBMCs. The V call is TRBV6-1, the J call TRBJ2-3, with 8 bases lining up with TRBD1. This sequence originates from a male donor in good health and CMV-seropositive. This CDR3 is CASGQGGADTQYF. In nucleotides, the CDR3 is TGTGCCAGCGGACAGGGTGGGGCAGATACGCAGTATTTT.